A single sample is the source of the 18 T cell receptor beta chains below, sequenced in a study of cytomegalovirus exposure and HLA in healthy donors. The PCR had 60 Vbeta and 13 Jbeta primers. Assay used: immunoSEQ multiplex PCR; TCRdb lists only in-frame clones, some missing. The table lists 170,000 or so clones, under 85% of them singletons, with around 4.8% in the top ten. The sequenced sample consisted of PBMCs. These receptor sequences come from a man aged 18 to 30 in good health and CMV-seronegative.

This clone was seen a single time. This chain links TRBV27 with TRBJ2-7; 10 bases fit TRBD2. V dropped 3 bases and J dropped 2; count of bases not matched to a gene: 4. The germline gives CDR1 MNHEY, CDR2 SMNVEV (reference sequence). The CDR3 sequence is 15 residues long. For the CDR3, the DNA is TGTGCCAGCAGTTTCTTCAGCGGGGGGGCCTACGAGCAGTACTTC. It encodes CASSFFSGGAYEQYF.

V usage is TRBV5-6 and J usage is TRBJ2-7; D is possibly TRBD1 (6 bases). The CDR3 totals 15 residues. Trimming shortened V by 4 bases and J by 6 bases, and 20 bases separated the two germline ends. The germline V gene encodes CDR1 SGHDT and CDR2 YYEEEE. As DNA, the CDR3 is TGTGCCAGCAGCCCAGGGGCCCCCCTACCGGGCGAGCAGTACTTC. This gives the protein CASSPGAPLPGEQYF.

V gene TRBV5-1 combines with J gene TRBJ2-7; D is ambiguous. From germline, CDR1 is SGHRS and CDR2 YFSETQ. This CDR3 has 14 amino acids. V dropped 1 base and J dropped 2 bases, with 10 bases sitting between them. The CDR3 DNA is TGCGCCAGCAGCTTGTTTACGGAGACCTACGAGCAGTACTTC. Translating gives CASSLFTETYEQYF.

This sequence joins TRBV5-1 and TRBJ1-4; perhaps TRBD1 as D (5 bases). Trimming took off 0 bases at V and 2 bases at J, with 8 bases between the two ends. This CDR3 region has 15 residues. Looked up from germline, CDR1 is SGHRS and CDR2 is YFSETQ. The CDR3 bases are TGCGCCAGCAGCTTGGGAGGGACTACTAATGAAAAACTGTTTTTT. Its protein product is CASSLGGTTNEKLFF.

The chain is built from TRBV4-3 and TRBJ2-3, with TRBD2 matching over 10 bases. Germline CDR1 is LGHNA and CDR2 is YSLEER. V shed 4 bases, J shed 1 base, and the junction held 5 bases outside the gene matches. This CDR3 is 16 amino acids long. The CDR3 spells CASSRVSGRGTDTQYF. The DNA for the CDR3 is TGCGCCAGCAGCCGCGTAAGCGGGAGGGGCACAGATACGCAGTATTTT.

The chain employs TRBV5-4 and TRBJ2-2, with D perhaps matching TRBD2 (6 bases). Germline V CDR1 and CDR2: SGHNT, YYREEE (reference sequence). Deletions cut 0 bases from V and 5 bases from J, with 17 bases between. The CDR3 length is 17 residues. The CDR3 coding sequence is TGTGCCAGCAGCTTGGGTATGGAGCGGGCCCGAACCGGGGAGCTGTTTTTT. Translating it yields CASSLGMERARTGELFF.

A word on this clone: The same CDR3 also results from other DNA sequences found in this sample. The chain has TRBV28 and TRBJ2-3; 8 nucleotides line up with TRBD1. The CDR3 spans 15 residues. CDR1 is MDHEN, CDR2 SYDVKM, per germline. V lost 4 bases, J lost 1 base, and 4 bases stayed unmatched. This CDR3 reads CASSSPGQGTDTQYF. In nucleotides, the CDR3 is TGTGCCAGCAGTTCCCCGGGACAGGGCACAGATACGCAGTATTTT. The full variable domain, rest sourced from reference TRBV28 and TRBJ2-3, is DVKVTQSSRYLVKRTGEKVFLECVQDMDHENMFWYRQDPGLGLRLIYFSYDVKMKEKGDIPEGYSVSREKKERFSLILESASTNQTSMYLCASSSPGQGTDTQYFGPGTRLTVL.

V is TRBV6-4 and J is TRBJ1-1; D possibly corresponds to TRBD1 (6 bases). The CDR3 sequence is 14 residues long. V was pared by 6 bases and J by 1 base, with 12 bases between. Germline CDR1 and CDR2: MRHNA and SNTAGT. The CDR3 nucleotides are TGTGCCAGCAGCCCCGGACAGACGAACACTGAAGCTTTCTTT. Amino acids: CASSPGQTNTEAFF.

This clone was recorded a few times. The V and J genes are TRBV7-9 and TRBJ1-1; D gene ambiguous. V was trimmed by 6 bases and J by 2 bases, leaving 16 bases between them. Per the germline V gene, CDR1 is SEHNR and CDR2 is FQNEAQ (reference sequence). This CDR3 is built from 15 residues. In DNA, the CDR3 is TGTGCCAGCAGGGATATCGACGGACTAAACACTGAAGCTTTCTTT. Encoded protein: CASRDIDGLNTEAFF.

The chain recombines TRBV6-5 with TRBJ2-4, with D perhaps matching TRBD1 (6 bases). This CDR3 contains 15 residues. With 0 bases removed from V and 5 bases from J, the gap between germline ends came to 11 bases. Germline lookup yields CDR1 MNHEY and CDR2 SVGAGI. The CDR3 bases are TGTGCCAGCAGTTACTCCAGGGGACCCCAAAACATTCAGTACTTC. Protein sequence: CASSYSRGPQNIQYF.

This rearrangement joins TRBV9 to TRBJ1-1; the match to TRBD1 covers 7 bases. The V gene's germline CDR1 is SGDLS and CDR2 YYNGEE. The CDR3 has 14 residues. V was clipped by 3 bases and J by 4 bases; unmatched bases: 6. This CDR3 reads CASSETGTATEAFF. Here the CDR3 DNA reads TGTGCCAGCAGCGAAACCGGGACAGCCACTGAAGCTTTCTTT.

The chain couples TRBV27 to TRBJ2-7, with TRBD1 as a possible D gene (5 bases). The CDR3 has 13 amino acids. Germline V CDR1 and CDR2: MNHEY, SMNVEV (reference sequence). Trimming pared 5 bases from V and 1 base from J, leaving 9 bases between. The CDR3 nucleotides read TGTGCCAGCAGTACCCAGGGTTCCTACGAGCAGTACTTC. This encodes CASSTQGSYEQYF.

The chain combines TRBV19 with TRBJ2-1; D perhaps matches TRBD1 (6 bases). Germline V gene data show CDR1 as LNHDA and CDR2 as SQIVND (reference sequence). V lost 6 bases and J lost 1, with 7 bases in between. This CDR3 has 13 residues. Written as DNA, the CDR3 is TGTGCCAGTAGACAGGGTTCCTACAATGAGCAGTTCTTC. Protein product: CASRQGSYNEQFF.

The J gene is TRBJ2-2, the V gene TRBV11-1, with 7 bases aligning to TRBD1. This CDR3 is built from 16 residues. V lost 5 bases and J lost 2; bases outside the gene matches: 8. Germline V lookup: CDR1 SGHAT, CDR2 FQDESV (reference sequence). CDR3 region: CASSNGQDDNTGELFF. The CDR3 region has the DNA TGTGCCAGCAGCAATGGACAGGACGATAACACCGGGGAGCTGTTTTTT.

The V gene is TRBV19, the J gene TRBJ1-1, with 9 bases matching TRBD1. CDR3 size: 15 residues. Germline V gene data show CDR1 as LNHDA and CDR2 as SQIVND (reference sequence). J lost 5 bases, V lost 3 bases, and 7 bases had no gene match. This chain's CDR3 is CASSMGTGSGTEAFF. The CDR3 DNA sequence: TGTGCCAGTAGTATGGGGACAGGGTCGGGGACTGAAGCTTTCTTT.

The V call is TRBV7-9, the J call TRBJ1-4, with D possibly matching TRBD1 (5 bases). V shed 5 bases and J shed 7 bases, with 17 bases lying between them. Germline V gives CDR1 SEHNR, CDR2 FQNEAQ (reference sequence). CDR3 length: 15 amino acids. The CDR3 DNA is TGTGCCAGCAGCGGCGGGACTGCCCAAAGTGAAAAACTGTTTTTT. Protein sequence: CASSGGTAQSEKLFF. Combining the CDR3 with reference TRBV7-9 and TRBJ1-4 gives the whole variable domain DTGVSQNPRHKITKRGQNVTFRCDPISEHNRLYWYRQTLGQGPEFLTYFQNEAQLEKSRLLSDRFSAERPKGSFSTLEIQRTEQGDSAMYLCASSGGTAQSEKLFFGSGTQLSVL.

The table lists this clone with a count of one. Germline and junction disagree at one end, which may indicate a read error. The same CDR3 can be traced to other DNA sequences in this sample. This chain uses TRBV10-3 with TRBJ1-5; TRBD1 matches at 8 bases. CDR1 is ENHRY and CDR2 is SYGVKD in the germline V gene. The CDR3 covers 15 residues. The CDR3 spells CAISESQGAGQPQHF. In DNA, the CDR3 is TGTGCCATCAGTGAGTCCCAGGGGGCAGGTCAGCCTCAGCATTTT.

The V and J genes are TRBV7-8 and TRBJ1-4, with 11 bases fitting TRBD1. J gave up 8 bases and V 5 bases, and 7 bases lay outside the gene matches. This CDR3 contains 15 residues. CDR1 and CDR2 from the germline V gene are SGHVS and FQNEAQ. CDR3 protein: CASSPWTGGEEKLFF. Here the CDR3 DNA reads TGTGCCAGCAGCCCCTGGACAGGGGGCGAGGAAAAACTGTTTTTT.